The 17 T cell receptor beta chains reported below all come from one sample, sequenced in a study of blood T cells in healthy people across ages. A second about 7 to 11 cycle PCR used barcoded and J-beta primers. One entry per CDR3 protein, called by TCRdb with MiXCR from the 5' RACE reads. The data hold 500,000 to 600,000 distinct CDR3 sequences, with 27% observed a single time. The sequencing input was blood. The receptors derive from a woman aged 70-85 years in good health.

This clonotype was seen more than once but under ten times. The chain recombines TRBV7-9 with TRBJ1-1; D is uncertain. CDR3 length: 13 amino acids. Germline V CDR1 and CDR2: SEHNR, FQNEAQ (reference sequence). Trimming cost V 3 bases and J 1 base, with 6 bases left between them. The CDR3 DNA follows: TGTGCCAGCAGCTTGACACAGAACACTGAAGCTTTCTTT. Translation: CASSLTQNTEAFF.

This clonotype was counted only a few times. The V gene is TRBV20-1, the J gene TRBJ2-1, with D tentatively TRBD2 (7 bases). Per germline, CDR1 DFQATT and CDR2 SNEGSKA (reference sequence). CDR3 length equals 14 residues. Trimming left V 6 bases short and J 1 base short, with 13 bases between. This chain's CDR3 is CSAHGGPSYNEQFF. CDR3 nucleotides: TGCAGTGCCCACGGGGGGCCGTCCTACAATGAGCAGTTCTTC.

The chain recombines TRBV29-1 with TRBJ2-4, with 8 bases fitting TRBD1. The CDR3 is 13 residues long. Germline loops: CDR1 SQVTM, CDR2 ANQGSEA. With 3 bases clipped from V and 8 bases from J, the junction kept 6 bases outside the gene matches. This CDR3 is CSVEAGGADIQYF. The CDR3, as DNA: TGCAGCGTTGAGGCAGGGGGCGCGGACATTCAGTACTTC. Supplemented by reference TRBV29-1 and TRBJ2-4, the full variable domain reads SAVISQKPSRDICQRGTSLTIQCQVDSQVTMMFWYRQQPGQSLTLIATANQGSEATYESGFVIDKFPISRPNLTFSTLTVSNMSPEDSSIYLCSVEAGGADIQYFGAGTRLSVL.

This sequence joins TRBV12-3 or TRBV12-4 and TRBJ2-5, with D uncertain. CDR3 size: 12 residues. Trimming left V 6 bases short and J 0 bases short, with 5 bases between. The CDR3 is CASRKNQETQYF. CDR3 nucleotide sequence: TGTGCCAGCAGAAAGAACCAAGAGACCCAGTACTTC.

The chain combines TRBV5-1 with TRBJ2-2; 10 bases align to TRBD2. The CDR3 length is 19 residues. Unmatched junction bases numbered 13, after V lost 5 bases and J lost 0 bases. From germline, CDR1 is SGHRS and CDR2 YFSETQ. The CDR3 region is CASRPQTSGYYANTGELFF. CDR3 DNA: TGCGCCAGCAGGCCCCAGACTAGCGGGTACTACGCGAACACCGGGGAGCTGTTTTTT.

This clonotype was counted only a few times. This chain links TRBV18 with TRBJ1-2; D uncertain. In germline, CDR1 is KGHSH, CDR2 LQKENI. This CDR3 spans 15 amino acids. V shed 2 bases and J shed 8 bases, with 18 bases lying between them. This CDR3 reads CASSPEGSGERGYTF. As DNA, the CDR3 is TGTGCCAGCTCACCAGAGGGATCGGGTGAGCGAGGCTACACCTTC. The full variable domain, completed using reference TRBV18 and TRBJ1-2, is NAGVMQNPRHLVRRRGQEARLRCSPMKGHSHVYWYRQLPEEGLKFMVYLQKENIIDESGMPKERFSAEFPKEGPSILRIQQVVRGDSAAYFCASSPEGSGERGYTFGSGTRLTVV.

This clonotype appeared many times. The gene calls are TRBV20-1 and TRBJ2-1; 8 nucleotides line up with TRBD2. Germline V gene data show CDR1 as DFQATT and CDR2 as SNEGSKA (reference sequence). The CDR3 runs 15 residues. V shed 6 bases and J 9 bases; nucleotides not matched to a gene: 16. The CDR3 DNA sequence: TGCAGTGCCACAGATCGGGGGGGTAGTCGCGGTGAGCAGTTCTTC. Amino acids: CSATDRGGSRGEQFF.

The rearrangement links TRBV3-1 to TRBJ1-2; the D gene is possibly TRBD1 (5 bases). The V gene's germline CDR1 is LGHDT and CDR2 YNNKEL (reference sequence). Trimming removed 2 bases at V and 8 bases at J, with 15 bases between. This CDR3 spans 14 amino acids. As DNA, the CDR3 is TGTGCCAGCAGCCAATTAGACAGTTTACGAGGCTACACCTTC. This encodes CASSQLDSLRGYTF.

This clonotype has a handful of counts. CDR3 nucleotides: TGTGCCAGCAGTCCCTGGACAGACTCCTATGGCTACACCTTC. Its translation is CASSPWTDSYGYTF. This chain uses TRBV12-3 or TRBV12-4 with TRBJ1-2; D perhaps matches TRBD1 (6 bases). CDR3 size: 14 residues. V was cut by 5 bases and J by 4 bases, with 14 bases left in between.

Remarks on this clonotype: No DNA is shown, since the ends of the CDR3 on it are uncertain; the CDR3 is the one TCRdb lists. V gene TRBV4-3 combines with J gene TRBJ1-3. Germline V lookup: CDR1 LGHNA, CDR2 YSLEER. With termini counted, the CDR3 has 15 amino acids. The CDR3 reads CASSQTVGSGNTIYF.

This clonotype was seen more than once but under ten times. This chain uses TRBV9 with TRBJ1-2, with TRBD1 as a possible D gene (6 bases). CDR3 length: 13 residues. Germline loops: CDR1 SGDLS, CDR2 YYNGEE. V lost 3 bases and J 4 bases, leaving 10 bases between the germline ends. The CDR3 DNA is TGTGCCAGCAGCGCCGGGACACCCTATGGCTACACCTTC. Translation: CASSAGTPYGYTF.

The chain uses TRBV30 and TRBJ1-1; D ambiguous. Trimming removed 4 bases from V and 3 bases from J, with 9 bases in between. Germline V gives CDR1 GTSNPN, CDR2 SVGIG (reference sequence). The CDR3 runs to 12 residues. CDR3 DNA sequence: TGTGCCTGGACTACCCTTTACACTGAAGCTTTCTTT. It specifies CAWTTLYTEAFF.

J is TRBJ2-5 and V is TRBV4-3; D is uncertain. CDR1 and CDR2 from the germline V gene are LGHNA and YSLEER. V gave up 1 base and J gave up 3 bases, with 9 bases separating them. There are 14 residues in the CDR3. CDR3 sequence reads: CASSQGATEETQYF. The CDR3 bases are TGCGCCAGCAGCCAAGGTGCGACTGAAGAGACCCAGTACTTC.

The chain combines TRBV24-1 with TRBJ2-3, with 8 bases aligning to TRBD1. This CDR3 is 15 amino acids long. The V gene end was trimmed by 7 bases and the J gene end by 3 bases; junction bases not matched to a gene: 8. Germline CDR1 KGHDR, CDR2 SFDVKD. CDR3 in DNA: TGTGCCACCAGCGCCCGGGACAGGAAGACAGATACGCAGTATTTT. Its protein is CATSARDRKTDTQYF.

The J gene is TRBJ1-2, the V gene TRBV27, with a weak D call TRBD1 (5 bases). Trimming removed 4 bases at V and 0 bases at J, with 15 bases between. CDR3 length: 16 amino acids. Germline V gene lookup returns CDR1 MNHEY and CDR2 SMNVEV (reference sequence). Here the CDR3 reads CASSSDGDGPNYGYTF. The CDR3 DNA is TGTGCCAGCAGTTCAGACGGGGACGGCCCTAACTATGGCTACACCTTC.

CDR3 nucleotide sequence: TGTGCCAGCAGTTTCTCCGACAGGGACAACGAGCAGTACTTC. As protein: CASSFSDRDNEQYF. V gene TRBV28 combines with J gene TRBJ2-7; 7 positions agree with TRBD1. Losses at the gene ends were 3 bases for V and 5 bases for J; bases not matched to a gene: 7. This CDR3 region has 14 residues. The germline CDR1 and CDR2 sequences are MDHEN and SYDVKM.

The sample holds many counts of this clonotype. This chain joins TRBV5-1 and TRBJ1-4, with D unclear. V gave up 2 bases and J gave up 0 bases, with 5 bases separating them. CDR3 length equals 14 residues. The germline gives CDR1 SGHRS, CDR2 YFSETQ. CDR3 region: CASSFSTTNEKLFF. As DNA, the CDR3 is TGCGCCAGCAGCTTTAGTACAACTAATGAAAAACTGTTTTTT.